This TCR beta chain came from a study of cytomegalovirus exposure and HLA in healthy donors. Sequencing was performed with immunoSEQ multiplex PCR; in TCRdb, only in-frame clones are kept and a portion is missing. Seen here are about 73,000 clones, less than 95% observed once, and the top ten hold 1%. V was shortened by 3 bases and J by 1 base, with 10 bases between the two germline ends. Germline values: CDR1 SGHRS, CDR2 YFSETQ. This CDR3 has 15 residues. Input material: PBMCs. The TCR originated in a woman aged 18-29 years in good health and CMV-seronegative. The chain uses TRBV5-1 and TRBJ1-4; D unresolved. The CDR3: CASSSLVGTNEKLFF. The CDR3 DNA is TGCGCCAGCAGCTCGCTAGTCGGAACTAATGAAAAACTGTTTTTT.